A single sample gave rise to the 20 T cell receptor beta chains below, sequenced in a study of blood T cell repertoires in COVID-19. Clones were read by immunoSEQ multiplex PCR, and TCRdb kept only the in-frame ones, dropping some. The data contain more than 45,000 clones, about nine tenths of them singletons. Material for sequencing was peripheral blood. All receptors derive from a woman aged 80 or older with COVID-19, enrolled during active disease.

The chain uses TRBV5-1 and TRBJ2-5; TRBD1 matches at 7 bases. After removal of 2 bases from V and 2 bases from J, the junction contained 3 bases not matched to a gene. The germline CDR1 and CDR2 sequences are SGHRS and YFSETQ. The CDR3 covers 14 residues. CDR3 DNA: TGCGCCAGCAGCTTACTACAGGGGCAAGAGACCCAGTACTTC. Translated: CASSLLQGQETQYF.

This CDR3 is CASSPTGGSSYEQYF. The DNA of the CDR3 is TGCGCCAGCAGCCCGACGGGGGGTAGCTCCTACGAGCAGTACTTC. The chain links TRBV4-1 to TRBJ2-7; 7 bases agree with TRBD2. CDR1 is MGHRA, CDR2 YSYEKL, per germline. The CDR3 runs 15 residues. With V trimmed by 4 bases and J by 0 bases, 6 bases remained unmatched.

The rearrangement links TRBV6-5 to TRBJ1-2; D gene unclear. Between the trimmed V and J ends, which lost 0 bases and 3 bases, there was a span of 8 bases. The CDR3 sequence is 14 residues long. Germline CDR1 and CDR2: MNHEY and SVGAGI. CDR3 sequence: CASSYSGGHYGYTF. The CDR3 region has the DNA TGTGCCAGCAGTTACTCAGGAGGGCACTATGGCTACACCTTC.

This chain links TRBV9 with TRBJ1-3, with D perhaps TRBD1 (6 bases). Trimming removed 0 bases from V and 0 bases from J, with 16 bases in between. This CDR3 contains 18 residues. Germline CDR1 is SGDLS and CDR2 is YYNGEE. CDR3 residues: CASSVGTASKLSGNTIYF. The DNA for the CDR3 is TGTGCCAGCAGCGTAGGGACAGCTAGCAAACTCTCTGGAAACACCATATATTTT.

The chain links TRBV2 to TRBJ1-5; the D gene is possibly TRBD1 (5 bases). V lost 8 bases, J lost 1 base, and 12 bases lay in between. The V gene's germline CDR1 is SNHLY and CDR2 FYNNEI. The CDR3 is made up of 14 amino acids. DNA of the CDR3: TGTGCCAGCCAGGGCTTTGGGAGCAATCAGCCCCAGCATTTT. Translation gives CASQGFGSNQPQHF.

The J gene is TRBJ1-6, the V gene TRBV15, with D tentatively TRBD1 (5 bases). The V gene's germline CDR1 is LNHNV and CDR2 YYDKDF (reference sequence). V was trimmed by 3 bases and J by 7 bases, leaving 13 bases between them. The CDR3 sequence is 15 residues long. CDR3 sequence: CATSSPGLRNSPLHF. The CDR3 DNA is TGTGCCACCAGCAGCCCGGGACTCAGAAATTCACCCCTCCACTTT.

The rearrangement joins TRBV6-5 to TRBJ2-3; 7 nucleotides match TRBD2. The CDR3 totals 14 residues. Trimming cost V 2 bases and J 1 base; bases outside gene matches: 0. Germline loops: CDR1 MNHEY, CDR2 SVGAGI. The CDR3 is CASSYGGGTDTQYF. The CDR3 DNA follows: TGTGCCAGCAGTTACGGGGGGGGCACAGATACGCAGTATTTT.

This clone is a singleton in its sample. The rearrangement uses TRBV29-1 and TRBJ1-3, with D hard to call. V was cut by 5 bases and J by 0 bases, with 5 bases left in between. This CDR3 is built from 12 residues. The germline V gene has CDR1 SQVTM and CDR2 ANQGSEA. The CDR3 sequence: CSVRDSGNTIYF. The CDR3 DNA is TGCAGCGTTCGGGACTCTGGAAACACCATATATTTT.

V and J are TRBV2 and TRBJ2-7, with a weak D call TRBD2 (6 bases). V was cut by 6 bases and J by 2 bases, with 14 bases left in between. The germline V gene encodes CDR1 SNHLY and CDR2 FYNNEI. This CDR3 has 14 residues. CDR3 residues: CASRGGGLPYEQYF. The CDR3 coding sequence is TGTGCCAGCAGGGGGGGTGGCCTTCCCTACGAGCAGTACTTC. The full variable domain, with the rest looked up from reference TRBV2 and TRBJ2-7, is EPEVTQTPSHQVTQMGQEVILRCVPISNHLYFYWYRQILGQKVEFLVSFYNNEISEKSEIFDDQFSVERPDGSNFTLKIRSTKLEDSAMYFCASRGGGLPYEQYFGPGTRLTVT.

The rearrangement uses TRBV29-1 and TRBJ1-2; 9 bases are a match to TRBD1. The CDR3 consists of 13 residues. Germline V gene data show CDR1 as SQVTM and CDR2 as ANQGSEA. The ends lost 8 bases at V and 3 bases at J; junction bases unmatched: 7. The chain's CDR3 is CSTRQGGDYGYTF. The CDR3 DNA reads TGCAGCACTAGACAGGGGGGCGACTATGGCTACACCTTC.

This clone was recorded once. The rearrangement links TRBV4-1 to TRBJ2-5; D not certain. Per the germline V gene, CDR1 is MGHRA and CDR2 is YSYEKL. This CDR3 has 13 residues. Trimming left V 1 base short and J 5 bases short, with 8 bases between. CDR3 DNA sequence: TGCGCCAGCAGCCAAGGGGCGTGGGAGACCCAGTACTTC. Residues: CASSQGAWETQYF.

The chain couples TRBV29-1 to TRBJ2-7, with 10 positions matching TRBD1. J gave up 4 bases and V 6 bases, and 9 bases lay outside the gene matches. The CDR3 is 14 amino acids. CDR1 SQVTM and CDR2 ANQGSEA come from the germline V gene. The CDR3 bases are TGCAGCGTCTCGACCGGGACAGGGGCTTACGAGCAGTACTTC. Amino acid sequence: CSVSTGTGAYEQYF.

This clone was counted a single time. This chain joins TRBV29-1 and TRBJ2-3, with a weak D call TRBD2 (5 bases). Germline V gene lookup returns CDR1 SQVTM and CDR2 ANQGSEA. This CDR3 spans 17 amino acids. Trimming took 0 bases from V and 0 from J, leaving 16 bases between them. DNA of the CDR3: TGCAGCGTTGAAGATCCCGCTCTGGGCGGGAGCACAGATACGCAGTATTTT. Protein: CSVEDPALGGSTDTQYF.

The chain carries TRBV7-8 and TRBJ1-3; D remains ambiguous. CDR3 length: 14 amino acids. Deletions cut 3 bases from V and 0 bases from J, with 6 bases between. Germline V gene sequence: CDR1 SGHVS, CDR2 FQNEAQ. The CDR3 DNA reads as TGTGCCAGCAGCTTTGGCGGCTCTGGAAACACCATATATTTT. It translates to CASSFGGSGNTIYF.

The DNA of the CDR3 is TGTGCCAGCAGCCGTCCCCTCGGAGGGGCGAACATTCAGTACTTC. Protein product: CASSRPLGGANIQYF. This chain joins TRBV5-5 and TRBJ2-4, with a weak D call TRBD2 (6 bases). V was pared by 4 bases and J by 7 bases, with 18 bases between. Germline V gene data show CDR1 as SGHKS and CDR2 as YYEKEE (reference sequence). The CDR3 is 15 residues long.

The chain couples TRBV27 to TRBJ2-1; D perhaps matches TRBD1 (5 bases). The CDR3 has 14 residues. From germline, CDR1 is MNHEY and CDR2 SMNVEV (reference sequence). Trimming removed 8 bases at V and 7 bases at J, with 18 bases between. CDR3 region: CASRVQGLNNEQFF. In DNA, the CDR3 is TGTGCCAGCCGGGTGCAGGGTCTGAATAATGAGCAGTTCTTC.

The rearrangement joins TRBV30 to TRBJ1-2; a weak D match, TRBD1 (6 bases). Trimming removed 0 bases from V and 7 bases from J, with 12 bases in between. The germline CDR1 and CDR2 sequences are GTSNPN and SVGIG (reference sequence). This CDR3 has 13 amino acids. CDR3 loop: CAWSVGHSTGYTF. CDR3 nucleotide sequence: TGTGCCTGGAGTGTGGGACATTCTACTGGCTACACCTTC.

The genes are TRBV27 and TRBJ2-7; TRBD1 aligns across 10 bases. J was trimmed by 4 bases and V by 5 bases; bases with no gene match: 5. Germline V CDR1 and CDR2: MNHEY, SMNVEV (reference sequence). CDR3 length equals 14 residues. The CDR3 DNA reads TGTGCCAGCAGTAGCTGGGACAGGGGTTACGAGCAGTACTTC. It encodes CASSSWDRGYEQYF.

This clone was recorded only once. The chain employs TRBV9 and TRBJ1-2, with 9 bases that match TRBD1. The V gene's germline CDR1 is SGDLS and CDR2 YYNGEE. V gave up 4 bases and J gave up 10 bases; unmatched junction bases: 5. This CDR3 has 12 amino acids. The CDR3 sequence: CASSLGTGYYTF. The CDR3 DNA reads TGTGCCAGCAGCCTGGGGACAGGGTACTACACCTTC.

This clone showed up just a few times. V and J are TRBV2 and TRBJ1-1, with TRBD1 as a possible D gene (5 bases). Germline V gives CDR1 SNHLY, CDR2 FYNNEI. V lost 5 bases, J lost 1 base, and 8 bases lay in between. The CDR3 contains 13 residues. The CDR3 DNA sequence: TGTGCCAGCAGTTTCAGGGAGAACACTGAAGCTTTCTTT. Translation: CASSFRENTEAFF.